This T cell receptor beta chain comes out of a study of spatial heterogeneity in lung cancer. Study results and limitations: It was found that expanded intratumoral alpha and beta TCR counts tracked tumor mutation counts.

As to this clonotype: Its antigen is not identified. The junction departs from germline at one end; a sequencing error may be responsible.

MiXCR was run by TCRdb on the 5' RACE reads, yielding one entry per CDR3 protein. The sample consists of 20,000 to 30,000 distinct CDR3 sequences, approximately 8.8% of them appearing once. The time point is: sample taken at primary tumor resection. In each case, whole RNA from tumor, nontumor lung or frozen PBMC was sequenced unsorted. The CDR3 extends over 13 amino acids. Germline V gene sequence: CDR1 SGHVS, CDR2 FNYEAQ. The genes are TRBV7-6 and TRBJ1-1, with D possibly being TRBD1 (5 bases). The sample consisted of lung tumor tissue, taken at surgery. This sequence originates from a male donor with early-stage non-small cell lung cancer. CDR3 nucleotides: TGTGTCAGCAGCTCGATGCAGGGTACTGAAGCTTTCTTT. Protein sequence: CVSSSMQGTEAFF. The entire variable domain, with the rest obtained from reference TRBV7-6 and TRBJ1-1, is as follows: GAGVSQSPRYKVTKRGQDVALRCDPISGHVSLYWYRQALGQGPEFLTYFNYEAQQDKSGLPNDRFSAERPEGSISTLTIQRTEQRDSAMYRCVSSSMQGTEAFFGQGTRLTVV.